This is a list of T cell receptor beta chains from one sample in a study of early T cells in non-severe SARS-CoV-2 infection. TCRdb passed the 5' RACE reads through MiXCR, listing each CDR3 protein once. The sample lists 25,000 to 35,000 distinct CDR3 sequences; under 6% were seen once. Sequencing was done on a sample of whole blood. These receptors were taken from an adult who was a healthcare worker with PCR-confirmed SARS-CoV-2 infection or an uninfected control (not recorded which). The conserved cysteine and the conserved F or W are not part of the CDR3 here.

j_call v_call cdr3_aa
TRBJ2-6 TRBV20-1 SASIRGTVGVGANVLT
TRBJ1-1 TRBV12-3/TRBV12-4 ASSPMATGSTEAF
TRBJ2-3 TRBV12-3/TRBV12-4 ASSLGLAGVGTDTQY
TRBJ2-4 TRBV27 ASSYTGTGLSY
TRBJ1-3 TRBV29-1 SGSPGGNTIY
TRBJ1-1 TRBV20-1 SALRVGYGLNTEAF
TRBJ1-2 TRBV5-4 ASSLDFRRTENYGYT
TRBJ1-1 TRBV7-9 ASSLNRVTEAF
TRBJ1-6 TRBV4-1 ASSYGTVYNSPLH
TRBJ1-1 TRBV28 ASSPHRGGTEAF
TRBJ2-3 TRBV7-2 ASGRDTQY
TRBJ2-1 TRBV7-3 ASSSHPSGSMYEQF
TRBJ2-5 TRBV20-1 SARSLLAGDETQY
TRBJ2-2 TRBV27 ASSPAGRAFNGELF
TRBJ2-3 TRBV9 ASSVYGGETDTQY
TRBJ2-1 TRBV24-1 ATSDSLLASARNEQF